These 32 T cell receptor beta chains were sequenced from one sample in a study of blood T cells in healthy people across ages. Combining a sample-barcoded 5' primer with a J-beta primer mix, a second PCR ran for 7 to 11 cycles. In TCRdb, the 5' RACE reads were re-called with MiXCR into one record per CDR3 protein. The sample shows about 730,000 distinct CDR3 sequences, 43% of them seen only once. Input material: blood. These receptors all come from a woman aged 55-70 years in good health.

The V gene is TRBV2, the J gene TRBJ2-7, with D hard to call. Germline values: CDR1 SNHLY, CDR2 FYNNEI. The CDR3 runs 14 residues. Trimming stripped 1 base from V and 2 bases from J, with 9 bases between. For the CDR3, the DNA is TGTGCCAGCAGTGAAGGATTAGGTACCTACGAGCAGTACTTC. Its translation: CASSEGLGTYEQYF.

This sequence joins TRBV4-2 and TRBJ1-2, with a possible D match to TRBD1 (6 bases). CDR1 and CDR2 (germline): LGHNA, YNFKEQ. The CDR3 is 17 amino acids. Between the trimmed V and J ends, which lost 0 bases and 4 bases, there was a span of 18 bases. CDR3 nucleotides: TGTGCCAGCAGCCAAGAAGTTCGGGGGCAGTGGGGCTATGGCTACACCTTC. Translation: CASSQEVRGQWGYGYTF.

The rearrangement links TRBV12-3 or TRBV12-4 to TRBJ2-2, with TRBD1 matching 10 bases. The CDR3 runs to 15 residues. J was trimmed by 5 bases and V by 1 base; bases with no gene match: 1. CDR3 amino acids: CASSLGQGATGELFF. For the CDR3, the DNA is TGTGCCAGCAGTTTAGGACAGGGGGCGACCGGGGAGCTGTTTTTT.

DNA for the CDR3: TGTGCCAGCGTGAACAGCTTTGGCACTGAAGCTTTCTTT. Amino acids: CASVNSFGTEAFF. This sequence joins TRBV2 and TRBJ1-1; D gene uncertain. Trimming took off 8 bases at V and 4 bases at J, with 14 bases between the two ends. The germline gives CDR1 SNHLY, CDR2 FYNNEI. The CDR3 length is 13 residues.

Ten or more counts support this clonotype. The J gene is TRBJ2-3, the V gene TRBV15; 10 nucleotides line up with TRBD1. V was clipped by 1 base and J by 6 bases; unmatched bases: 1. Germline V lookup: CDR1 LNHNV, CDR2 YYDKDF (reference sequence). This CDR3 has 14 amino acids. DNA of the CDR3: TGTGCCACCAGCAGAGGGGACAGGGGTGATACGCAGTATTTT. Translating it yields CATSRGDRGDTQYF.

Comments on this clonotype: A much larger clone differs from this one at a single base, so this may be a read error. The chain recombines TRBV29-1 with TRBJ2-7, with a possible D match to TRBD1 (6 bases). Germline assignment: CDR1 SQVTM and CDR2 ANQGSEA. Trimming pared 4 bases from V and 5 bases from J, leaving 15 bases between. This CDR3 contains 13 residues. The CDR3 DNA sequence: TGCAGCGTTGGAGGACAGCCTGGCAACGAGCAGTACTTC. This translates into CSVGGQPGNEQYF.

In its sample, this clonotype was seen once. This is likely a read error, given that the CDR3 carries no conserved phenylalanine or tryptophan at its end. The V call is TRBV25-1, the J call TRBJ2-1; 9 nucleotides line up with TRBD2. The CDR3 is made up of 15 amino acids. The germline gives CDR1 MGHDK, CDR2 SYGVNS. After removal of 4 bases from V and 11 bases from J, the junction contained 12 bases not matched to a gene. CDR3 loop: CASSVETSGADQQFI. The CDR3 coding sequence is TGTGCCAGCAGTGTCGAGACTAGCGGAGCCGACCAGCAGTTCATC.

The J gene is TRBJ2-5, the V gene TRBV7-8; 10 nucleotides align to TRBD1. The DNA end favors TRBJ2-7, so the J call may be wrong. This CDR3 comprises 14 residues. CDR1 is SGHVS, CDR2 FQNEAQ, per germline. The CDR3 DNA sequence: TGTGCCAGCAGCCTCAGACAGGGGGCCTCCGAGCAGTACTTC. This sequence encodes CASSLRQGASEQYF.

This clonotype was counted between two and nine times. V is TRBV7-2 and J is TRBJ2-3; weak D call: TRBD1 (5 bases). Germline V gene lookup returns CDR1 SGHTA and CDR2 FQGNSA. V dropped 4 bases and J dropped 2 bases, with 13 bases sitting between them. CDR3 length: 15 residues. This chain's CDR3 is CASSYRGRTTDTQYF. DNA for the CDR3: TGTGCCAGCAGCTATAGGGGCAGGACCACAGATACGCAGTATTTT. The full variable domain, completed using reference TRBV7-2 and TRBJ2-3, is GAGVSQSPSNKVTEKGKDVELRCDPISGHTALYWYRQSLGQGLEFLIYFQGNSAPDKSGLPSDRFSAERTGGSVSTLTIQRTQQEDSAVYLCASSYRGRTTDTQYFGPGTRLTVL.

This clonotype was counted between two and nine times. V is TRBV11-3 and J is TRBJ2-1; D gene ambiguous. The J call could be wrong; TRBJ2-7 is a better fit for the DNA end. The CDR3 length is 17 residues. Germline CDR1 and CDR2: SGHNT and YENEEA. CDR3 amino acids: CASSLDLGVGSYNEQYF. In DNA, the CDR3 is TGTGCCAGCAGCTTAGATCTTGGTGTTGGCTCCTACAATGAGCAGTACTTC.

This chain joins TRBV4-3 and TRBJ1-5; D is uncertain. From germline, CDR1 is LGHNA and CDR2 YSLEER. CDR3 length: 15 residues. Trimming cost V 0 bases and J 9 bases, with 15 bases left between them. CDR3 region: CASSQEGIDVGPQHF. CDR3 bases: TGCGCCAGCAGCCAAGAGGGGATCGACGTGGGGCCCCAGCATTTT.

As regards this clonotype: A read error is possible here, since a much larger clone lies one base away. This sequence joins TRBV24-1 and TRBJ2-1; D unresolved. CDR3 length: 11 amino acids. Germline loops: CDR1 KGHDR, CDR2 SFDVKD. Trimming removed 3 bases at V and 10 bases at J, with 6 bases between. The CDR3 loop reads CATSDRREQFF. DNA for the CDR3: TGTGCCACCAGTGATCGGCGGGAGCAGTTCTTC.

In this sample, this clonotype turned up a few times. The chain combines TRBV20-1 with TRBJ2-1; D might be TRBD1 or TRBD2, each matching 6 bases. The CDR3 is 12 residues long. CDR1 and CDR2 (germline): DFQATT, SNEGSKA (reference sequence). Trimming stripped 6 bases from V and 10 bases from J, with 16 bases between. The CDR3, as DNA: TGCAGTGCCGGATCCTTAGGGGGGGAGCAGTTCTTC. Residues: CSAGSLGGEQFF.

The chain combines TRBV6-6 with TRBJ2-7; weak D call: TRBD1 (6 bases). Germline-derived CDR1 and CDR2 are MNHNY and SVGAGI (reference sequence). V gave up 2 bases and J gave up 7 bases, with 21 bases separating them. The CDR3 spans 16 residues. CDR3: CASSYPAAARGREQYF. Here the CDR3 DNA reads TGTGCCAGCAGTTACCCCGCGGCGGCCAGGGGACGGGAGCAGTACTTC.

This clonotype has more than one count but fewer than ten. CDR3 sequence (DNA): TGTGCCAGCATCCCTCAGGGTGCCCGGAGCAACGTCCTGACTTTC. It translates to CASIPQGARSNVLTF. The gene calls are TRBV5-4 and TRBJ2-6; D possibly corresponds to TRBD1 (5 bases). The germline CDR1 and CDR2 sequences are SGHNT and YYREEE (reference sequence). The CDR3 is 15 amino acids. With 6 bases removed from V and 9 bases from J, the gap between germline ends came to 19 bases. Full variable domain (remainder filled in from reference TRBV5-4 and TRBJ2-6): ETGVTQSPTHLIKTRGQQVTLRCSSQSGHNTVSWYQQALGQGPQFIFQYYREEENGRGNFPPRFSGLQFPNYSSELNVNALELDDSALYLCASIPQGARSNVLTFGAGSRLTVL.

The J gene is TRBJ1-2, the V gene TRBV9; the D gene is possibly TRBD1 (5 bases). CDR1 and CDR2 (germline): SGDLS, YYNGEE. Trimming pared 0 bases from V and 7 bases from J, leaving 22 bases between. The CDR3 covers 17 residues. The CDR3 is CASSVEAGWNPYFGYTF. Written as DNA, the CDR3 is TGTGCCAGCAGCGTAGAGGCAGGGTGGAACCCTTATTTTGGCTACACCTTC.

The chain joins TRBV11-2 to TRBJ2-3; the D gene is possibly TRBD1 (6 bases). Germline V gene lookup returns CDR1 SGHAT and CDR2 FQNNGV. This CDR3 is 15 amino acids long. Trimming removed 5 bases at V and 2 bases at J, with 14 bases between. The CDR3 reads CASSPGQRDTDTQYF. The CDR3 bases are TGTGCCAGCAGCCCAGGACAGCGAGACACAGATACGCAGTATTTT.

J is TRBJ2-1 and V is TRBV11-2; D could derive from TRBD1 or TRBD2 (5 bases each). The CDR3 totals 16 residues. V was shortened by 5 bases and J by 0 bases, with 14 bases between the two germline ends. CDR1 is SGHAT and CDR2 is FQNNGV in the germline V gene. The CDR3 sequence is CASSPRDGSSYNEQFF. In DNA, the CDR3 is TGTGCCAGCAGCCCCCGGGACGGCTCCTCCTACAATGAGCAGTTCTTC.

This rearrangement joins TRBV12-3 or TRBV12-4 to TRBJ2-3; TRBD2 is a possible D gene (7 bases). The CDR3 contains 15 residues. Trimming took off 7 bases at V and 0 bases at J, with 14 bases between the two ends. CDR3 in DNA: TGTGCCAGCACCCCCCGGGGGGCAAGCACAGATACGCAGTATTTT. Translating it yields CASTPRGASTDTQYF.

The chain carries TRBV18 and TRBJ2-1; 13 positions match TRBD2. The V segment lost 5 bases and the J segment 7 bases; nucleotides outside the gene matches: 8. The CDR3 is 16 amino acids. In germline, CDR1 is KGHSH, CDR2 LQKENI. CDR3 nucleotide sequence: TGTGCCAGCTCAGTTCGGACTAGCGGGAGTAGGAATGAGCAGTTCTTC. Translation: CASSVRTSGSRNEQFF. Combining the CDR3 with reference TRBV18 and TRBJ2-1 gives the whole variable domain NAGVMQNPRHLVRRRGQEARLRCSPMKGHSHVYWYRQLPEEGLKFMVYLQKENIIDESGMPKERFSAEFPKEGPSILRIQQVVRGDSAAYFCASSVRTSGSRNEQFFGPGTRLTVL.

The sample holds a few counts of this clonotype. The CDR3 reads CASSTGQGHTEAFF. Written as DNA, the CDR3 is TGTGCCAGCAGCACCGGACAGGGGCACACTGAAGCTTTCTTT. The rearrangement uses TRBV9 and TRBJ1-1; 9 bases agree with TRBD1. CDR1 is SGDLS, CDR2 YYNGEE, per germline. The CDR3 is 14 residues long. V lost 4 bases and J lost 3; bases outside the gene matches: 4.

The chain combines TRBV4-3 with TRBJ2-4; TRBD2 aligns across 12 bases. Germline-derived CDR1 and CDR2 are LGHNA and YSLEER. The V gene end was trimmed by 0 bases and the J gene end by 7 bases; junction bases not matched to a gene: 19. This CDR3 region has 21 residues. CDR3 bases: TGCGCCAGCAGCCAAGAGGTGGAGACTAGCGGGAGAATAACCAGGGTGAACATTCAGTACTTC. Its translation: CASSQEVETSGRITRVNIQYF.

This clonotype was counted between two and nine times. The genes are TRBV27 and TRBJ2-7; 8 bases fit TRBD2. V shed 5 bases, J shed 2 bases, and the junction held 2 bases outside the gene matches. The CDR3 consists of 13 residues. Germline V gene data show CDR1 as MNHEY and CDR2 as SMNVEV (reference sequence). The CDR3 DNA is TGTGCCAGCAGTGGGACTAGTACCTACGAGCAGTACTTC. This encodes CASSGTSTYEQYF.

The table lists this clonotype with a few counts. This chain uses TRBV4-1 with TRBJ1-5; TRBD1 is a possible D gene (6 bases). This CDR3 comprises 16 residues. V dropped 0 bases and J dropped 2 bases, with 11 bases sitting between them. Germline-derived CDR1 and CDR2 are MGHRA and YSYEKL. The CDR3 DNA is TGCGCCAGCAGCCAAGATCACAAGGGGGGCAATCAGCCCCAGCATTTT. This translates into CASSQDHKGGNQPQHF.

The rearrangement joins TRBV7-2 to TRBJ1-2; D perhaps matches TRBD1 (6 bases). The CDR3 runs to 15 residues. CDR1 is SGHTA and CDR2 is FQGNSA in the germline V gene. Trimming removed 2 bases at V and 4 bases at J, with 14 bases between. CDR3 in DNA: TGTGCCAGCAGCTTATGGCAGGGCAGGGGCTATGGCTACACCTTC. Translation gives CASSLWQGRGYGYTF. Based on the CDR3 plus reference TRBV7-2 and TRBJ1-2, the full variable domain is GAGVSQSPSNKVTEKGKDVELRCDPISGHTALYWYRQSLGQGLEFLIYFQGNSAPDKSGLPSDRFSAERTGGSVSTLTIQRTQQEDSAVYLCASSLWQGRGYGYTFGSGTRLTVV.

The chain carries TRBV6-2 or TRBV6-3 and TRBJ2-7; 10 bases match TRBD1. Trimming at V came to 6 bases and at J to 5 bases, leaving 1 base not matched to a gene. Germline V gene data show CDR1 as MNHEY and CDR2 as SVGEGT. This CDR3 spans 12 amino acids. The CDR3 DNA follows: TGTGCCAGCAGCGGACAGGGGGACGAGCAGTACTTC. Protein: CASSGQGDEQYF.

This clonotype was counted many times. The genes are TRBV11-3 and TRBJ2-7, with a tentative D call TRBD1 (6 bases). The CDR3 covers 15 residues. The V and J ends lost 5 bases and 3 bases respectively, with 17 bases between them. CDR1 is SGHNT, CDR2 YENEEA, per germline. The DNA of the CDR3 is TGTGCCAGCAGCCCCTCCGGTGGACAGAGCTACGAGCAGTACTTC. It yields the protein CASSPSGGQSYEQYF.

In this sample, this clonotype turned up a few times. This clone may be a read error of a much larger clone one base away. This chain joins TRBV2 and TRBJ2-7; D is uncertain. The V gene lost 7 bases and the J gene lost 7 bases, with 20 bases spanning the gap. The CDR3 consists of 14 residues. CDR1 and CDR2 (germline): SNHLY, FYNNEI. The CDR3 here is CASIEATSYNEQYF. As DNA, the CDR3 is TGTGCCAGCATAGAAGCGACCTCCTACAATGAGCAGTACTTC.

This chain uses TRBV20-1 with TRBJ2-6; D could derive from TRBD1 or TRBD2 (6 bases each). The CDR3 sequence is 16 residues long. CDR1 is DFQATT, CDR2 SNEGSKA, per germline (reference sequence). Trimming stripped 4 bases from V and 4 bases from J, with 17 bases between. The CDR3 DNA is TGCAGTGCTAACGACCCGGGGGCTGCAGGGGCCAACGTCCTGACTTTC. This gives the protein CSANDPGAAGANVLTF.

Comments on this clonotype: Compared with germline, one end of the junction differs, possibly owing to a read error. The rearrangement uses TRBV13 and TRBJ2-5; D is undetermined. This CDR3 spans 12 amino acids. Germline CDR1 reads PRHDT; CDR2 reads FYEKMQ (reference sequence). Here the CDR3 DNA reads TGTGTCAGCAGCTTACTCTTGGAGACCCAGTACTTC. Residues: CVSSLLLETQYF.

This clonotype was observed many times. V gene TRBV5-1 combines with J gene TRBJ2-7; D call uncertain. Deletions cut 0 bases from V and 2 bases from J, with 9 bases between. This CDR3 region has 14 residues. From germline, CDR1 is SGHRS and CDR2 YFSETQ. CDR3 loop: CASSLVGLPYEQYF. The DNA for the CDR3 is TGCGCCAGCAGCTTGGTTGGCCTTCCCTACGAGCAGTACTTC.

The CDR3 sequence is CSAADRLLNTEAFF. CDR3 sequence (DNA): TGCAGCGCTGCTGACAGGTTGCTGAACACTGAAGCTTTCTTT. The chain couples TRBV29-1 to TRBJ1-1; D perhaps matches TRBD1 (6 bases). The germline V and J ends were trimmed by 7 bases and 0 bases, with 15 bases remaining between them. From germline, CDR1 is SQVTM and CDR2 ANQGSEA. The CDR3 totals 14 residues. Together with reference TRBV29-1 and TRBJ1-1, the CDR3 gives the full variable domain: SAVISQKPSRDICQRGTSLTIQCQVDSQVTMMFWYRQQPGQSLTLIATANQGSEATYESGFVIDKFPISRPNLTFSTLTVSNMSPEDSSIYLCSAADRLLNTEAFFGQGTRLTVV.